Below, 5 T cell receptor beta chains from the same sample are listed, as sequenced in a study of blood T cells in healthy people across ages. Alongside a J-beta primer mix, a sample-barcoded 5' primer served in a second PCR lasting about 6 to 12 cycles. TCRdb reanalysed the 5' RACE reads using MiXCR and keeps one entry per CDR3 protein. Counted here are some 860,000 distinct CDR3 sequences, about 56% occurring once; the ten biggest clones make up roughly 25%. Sequenced: blood. The receptors here all came from a man aged 40-50 years in good health.

This clonotype was seen a few times. V usage is TRBV7-2 and J usage is TRBJ2-1; 9 bases agree with TRBD2. This CDR3 contains 15 residues. Germline assignment: CDR1 SGHTA and CDR2 FQGNSA. V shed 5 bases, J shed 8 bases, and the junction held 10 bases outside the gene matches. The CDR3 loop is CASSPTGTSMYEQFF. The DNA of the CDR3 is TGTGCCAGCAGCCCGACCGGGACTAGCATGTATGAGCAGTTCTTC.

The rearrangement uses TRBV4-2 and TRBJ1-1, with D perhaps TRBD1 (5 bases). The V gene lost 0 bases and the J gene lost 0 bases, with 11 bases spanning the gap. Germline V lookup: CDR1 LGHNA, CDR2 YNFKEQ. CDR3 length equals 16 residues. Here the CDR3 DNA reads TGTGCCAGCAGCCAAGAATCAGGGCGCATGAACACTGAAGCTTTCTTT. It translates to CASSQESGRMNTEAFF.

This clonotype was observed once. The chain joins TRBV25-1 to TRBJ2-7; TRBD2 matches 7 bases. CDR1 is MGHDK and CDR2 is SYGVNS in the germline V gene. The CDR3 sequence is 14 residues long. Germline trimming cut 8 bases from V and 2 bases from J; bases unmatched to any gene: 9. As DNA, the CDR3 is TGTGCCAGCGTATCCGGCGGGAGCGCCTACGAGCAGTACTTC. Its translation is CASVSGGSAYEQYF.

V gene TRBV5-4 combines with J gene TRBJ2-5, with 14 bases identical to TRBD2. CDR1 is SGHNT and CDR2 is YYREEE in the germline V gene (reference sequence). There are 16 residues in the CDR3. With V trimmed by 4 bases and J by 5 bases, 7 bases remained unmatched. The CDR3 sequence: CASSRGTSGSRETQYF. Written as DNA, the CDR3 is TGTGCCAGCAGCAGGGGGACTAGCGGGAGTAGGGAGACCCAGTACTTC.

The sample holds a few counts of this clonotype. This rearrangement joins TRBV6-5 to TRBJ1-6; 10 positions agree with TRBD1. The germline V gene has CDR1 MNHEY and CDR2 SVGAGI. V was pared by 7 bases and J by 1 base, with 1 base of the junction left unmatched. The CDR3 loop spans 15 amino acids. The CDR3 bases are TGTGCCAGCAAGGGACAGGGGTCCTATAATTCACCCCTCCACTTT. This sequence encodes CASKGQGSYNSPLHF.